Listed below are T cell receptor beta chains from one sample, sequenced in a study of OX40 agonist ivuxolimab in advanced cancers. Some clones are missing from TCRdb's copy, which holds only in-frame ones; the method was immunoSEQ multiplex PCR. The data show fewer than 85,000 clones, over 70% seen once. The sequencing here drew on CD4+ or CD8+ T cells sorted from blood, taken in a trial of the OX40 agonist ivuxolimab. All receptors derive from an adult with an advanced solid tumor such as melanoma, head and neck, liver or kidney cancer. CDR3s include the opening cysteine and the closing phenylalanine or tryptophan. D genes are given only for firm matches. The listing skips clone size in some rows; elsewhere it reads once, few, many or a size class.

D	size	V	J	CDR3	DNA
TRBD1	few	TRBV7-9	TRBJ2-7	CASSLGQGSGFFYEQYF	TGTGCCAGCAGCTTAGGACAGGGATCCGGGTTCTTCTACGAGCAGTACTTC
TRBD1	.	TRBV4-2	TRBJ1-2	CASSQDWTGNGYTF	TGTGCCAGCAGCCAAGATTGGACAGGGAATGGCTACACCTTC
TRBD1	.	TRBV5-1	TRBJ1-1	CASTITPGQGNTEAFF	TGCGCCAGCACCATAACCCCGGGACAGGGTAACACTGAAGCTTTCTTT
.	.	TRBV6-5	TRBJ2-3	CASSYSYGTDTQYF	TGTGCCAGCAGTTACTCCTACGGCACAGATACGCAGTATTTT
.	.	TRBV18	TRBJ2-2	CASSPPRASGELFF	TGTGCCAGCTCACCACCCAGGGCCTCCGGGGAGCTGTTTTTT
TRBD2	.	TRBV5-1	TRBJ2-3	CASSWGLAGGSVTDTQYF	TGCGCCAGCAGCTGGGGACTAGCGGGAGGGTCCGTCACAGATACGCAGTATTTT
.	.	TRBV6-5	TRBJ2-2	CASSRRDGNTGELFF	TGTGCCAGCAGTCGTCGGGACGGGAACACCGGGGAGCTGTTTTTT
TRBD1	.	TRBV10-3	TRBJ1-1	CAISPSGGTEAFF	TGTGCCATCAGTCCCTCAGGGGGCACTGAAGCTTTCTTT
TRBD2	.	TRBV28	TRBJ2-1	CASRTRGGRYNEQFF	TGTGCCAGCAGAACCCGGGGGGGTCGCTACAATGAGCAGTTCTTC
.	.	TRBV10-1	TRBJ1-5	CASAGGEGNQPQHF	TGCGCCAGCGCGGGGGGAGAAGGCAATCAGCCCCAGCATTTT
.	.	TRBV5-6	TRBJ1-1	CASSPGRAEAFF	TGTGCCAGCAGCCCCGGTAGGGCTGAAGCTTTCTTT
.	many	TRBV29-1	TRBJ2-1	CSAGQYEQFF	TGCAGCGCAGGACAGTATGAGCAGTTCTTC
.	.	TRBV5-4	TRBJ2-2	CASRVDPGTGELFF	TGTGCCAGCAGGGTAGACCCTGGGACCGGGGAGCTGTTTTTT
.	.	TRBV18	TRBJ1-1	CASSPREGIMDTEAFF	TGTGCCAGCTCACCGAGGGAGGGAATAATGGACACTGAAGCTTTCTTT
.	.	TRBV6-5	TRBJ1-1	CASRAEQGSTEAFF	TGTGCCAGCAGGGCCGAGCAGGGGAGCACTGAAGCTTTCTTT
.	few	TRBV5-5	TRBJ2-5	CASSGQLPETQYF	TGTGCCAGCAGCGGGCAACTCCCCGAGACCCAGTACTTC
.	.	TRBV21-1	TRBJ2-2	CASSSRDRGTGELFF	TGTGCCAGCAGCTCCCGGGACAGGGGAACCGGGGAGCTGTTTTTT
TRBD2	once	TRBV5-8	TRBJ2-2	CASSRGLANTGELFF	TGTGCCAGCAGCAGGGGACTAGCGAACACCGGGGAGCTGTTTTTT
.	.	TRBV19	TRBJ1-5	CASSITYNQPQHF	TGTGCCAGTAGTATCACTTACAATCAGCCCCAGCATTTT
TRBD2	.	TRBV19	TRBJ2-3	CASTPTSRGGLSDTQYF	TGTGCCAGTACTCCTACCTCCCGCGGGGGGCTCTCAGATACGCAGTATTTT
.	.	TRBV7-9	TRBJ2-7	CASSPHGPEQYF	TGTGCCAGCAGCCCTCACGGGCCGGAGCAGTACTTC
TRBD2	.	TRBV11-2	TRBJ2-1	CASSKTSGGINEQFF	TGTGCCAGCTCTAAGACTAGCGGGGGGATAAATGAGCAGTTCTTC
.	.	TRBV30	TRBJ1-2	CAWRKGGYTF	TGTGCCTGGAGGAAGGGAGGCTACACCTTC
.	.	TRBV7-3	TRBJ2-7	CASSGGPHYEQYF	TGTGCCAGCAGCGGGGGGCCCCACTACGAGCAGTACTTC
TRBD2	.	TRBV4-2	TRBJ2-2	CASSQEGGSGSVGELFF	TGTGCCAGCAGCCAAGAGGGTGGTAGCGGGAGTGTCGGGGAGCTGTTTTTT
TRBD1	.	TRBV13	TRBJ1-2	CASSRETGTYGYTF	TGTGCCAGCAGCAGAGAGACAGGGACCTATGGCTACACCTTC
TRBD2	once	TRBV7-3	TRBJ2-5	CASSLKASREGETQYF	TGTGCCAGCAGCTTAAAGGCTAGTAGGGAGGGAGAGACCCAGTACTTC
TRBD1	.	TRBV2	TRBJ1-5	CASSRQGRDQPQHF	TGTGCCAGCAGCCGACAGGGACGCGATCAGCCCCAGCATTTT
.	.	TRBV5-4	TRBJ2-7	CASSLDRYEQYF	TGTGCCAGCAGCTTGGACAGATACGAGCAGTACTTC
.	.	TRBV28	TRBJ1-3	CASKVGGGSGNTIYF	TGTGCCAGCAAGGTGGGGGGAGGGTCTGGAAACACCATATATTTT
TRBD1	.	TRBV5-1	TRBJ1-2	CASRRQGAEGYTF	TGCGCCAGCAGAAGACAGGGGGCGGAGGGCTACACCTTC
.	.	TRBV11-1	TRBJ2-3	CASSLSSFSTDTQYF	TGTGCCAGCAGCTTATCTAGCTTTAGCACAGATACGCAGTATTTT
TRBD2	.	TRBV5-6	TRBJ2-7	CASSRTSGYTYEQYF	TGTGCCAGCAGCCGCACTAGCGGATACACCTACGAGCAGTACTTC
TRBD2	once	TRBV11-3	TRBJ2-1	CASSWTSGRARQFF	TGTGCCAGCAGCTGGACTAGCGGGAGGGCCCGGCAGTTCTTC
TRBD2	once	TRBV9	TRBJ2-2	CASTSGYDTGELFF	TGTGCCAGCACTAGCGGGTATGACACCGGGGAGCTGTTTTTT
.	.	TRBV27	TRBJ2-3	CASSTIATDTQYF	TGTGCCAGCAGCACCATTGCTACAGATACGCAGTATTTT
TRBD1	.	TRBV6-1	TRBJ1-2	CASTRDRGFEGYTF	TGTGCCAGCACTCGGGACAGGGGTTTTGAAGGCTACACCTTC
TRBD1	.	TRBV7-9	TRBJ2-4	CASSSRQGNLAKNIQYF	TGTGCCAGCAGCTCCCGACAGGGAAACCTAGCCAAAAACATTCAGTACTTC
TRBD1	.	TRBV5-1	TRBJ2-7	CASSLGRDRGDEQYF	TGCGCCAGCAGCTTGGGCAGGGACAGGGGCGACGAGCAGTACTTC
TRBD2	.	TRBV18	TRBJ2-1	CASSPPGLAPYNEQFF	TGTGCCAGCTCACCACCGGGACTAGCGCCGTACAATGAGCAGTTCTTC
TRBD1	.	TRBV4-1	TRBJ1-1	CASSQETGRTEAFF	TGCGCCAGCAGCCAAGAGACAGGGCGGACTGAAGCTTTCTTT
.	.	TRBV19	TRBJ2-7	CASSGPQTQSSYEQYF	TGTGCCAGTAGTGGACCGCAGACCCAGAGCTCCTACGAGCAGTACTTC
.	few	TRBV7-9	TRBJ2-5	CALGRYQETQYF	TGTGCCCTGGGCAGGTACCAAGAGACCCAGTACTTC
TRBD2	.	TRBV5-4	TRBJ2-3	CASSGRLAGAGTDTQYF	TGTGCCAGCAGCGGGAGACTAGCGGGAGCCGGCACAGATACGCAGTATTTT
.	.	TRBV19	TRBJ1-3	CASKGRISGNTIYF	TGTGCCAGTAAGGGGCGGATCTCTGGAAACACCATATATTTT
.	.	TRBV11-2	TRBJ2-5	CASSLGGGPQETQYF	TGTGCCAGCAGCTTAGGTGGGGGGCCTCAAGAGACCCAGTACTTC
TRBD1	.	TRBV7-2	TRBJ1-3	CASSPRGGGVGNTIYF	TGTGCCAGCAGCCCGCGGGGAGGGGGCGTTGGAAACACCATATATTTT
.	.	TRBV2	TRBJ1-6	CASMDTYNSPLHF	TGTGCCAGCATGGACACATATAATTCACCCCTCCACTTT